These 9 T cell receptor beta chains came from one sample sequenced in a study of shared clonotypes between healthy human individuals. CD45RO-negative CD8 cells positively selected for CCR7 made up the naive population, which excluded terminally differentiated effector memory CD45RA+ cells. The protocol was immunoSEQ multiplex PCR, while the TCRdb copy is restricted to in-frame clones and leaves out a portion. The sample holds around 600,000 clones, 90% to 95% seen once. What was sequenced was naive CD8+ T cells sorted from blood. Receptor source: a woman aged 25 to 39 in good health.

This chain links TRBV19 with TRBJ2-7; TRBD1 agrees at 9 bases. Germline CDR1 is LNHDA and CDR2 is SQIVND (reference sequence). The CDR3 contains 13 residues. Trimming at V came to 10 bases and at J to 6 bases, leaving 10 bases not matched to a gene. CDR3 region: CATSGQGGVEQYF. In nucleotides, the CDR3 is TGTGCCACCTCGGGACAGGGTGGGGTCGAGCAGTACTTC.

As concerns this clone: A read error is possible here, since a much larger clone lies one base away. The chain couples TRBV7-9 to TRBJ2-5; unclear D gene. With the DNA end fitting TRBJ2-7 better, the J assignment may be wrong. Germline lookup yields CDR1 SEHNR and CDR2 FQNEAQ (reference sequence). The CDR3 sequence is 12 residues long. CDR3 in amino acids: CASSLAVYEQYF. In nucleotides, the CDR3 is TGTGCCAGCAGCTTAGCGGTGTACGAGCAGTACTTC.

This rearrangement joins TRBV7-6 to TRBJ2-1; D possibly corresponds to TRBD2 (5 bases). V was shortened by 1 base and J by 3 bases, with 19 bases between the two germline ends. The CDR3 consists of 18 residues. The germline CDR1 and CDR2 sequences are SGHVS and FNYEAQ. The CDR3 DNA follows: TGTGCCAGCAGCTTAGAACCGGGGTCCGAGGCTCGCTACAATGAGCAGTTCTTC. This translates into CASSLEPGSEARYNEQFF.

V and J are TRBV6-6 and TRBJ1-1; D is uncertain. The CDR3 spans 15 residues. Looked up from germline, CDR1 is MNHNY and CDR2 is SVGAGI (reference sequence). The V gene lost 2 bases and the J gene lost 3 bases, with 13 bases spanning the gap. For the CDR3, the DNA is TGTGCCAGCAGTTACCAGAGGCCGGTGGACACTGAAGCTTTCTTT. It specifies CASSYQRPVDTEAFF.

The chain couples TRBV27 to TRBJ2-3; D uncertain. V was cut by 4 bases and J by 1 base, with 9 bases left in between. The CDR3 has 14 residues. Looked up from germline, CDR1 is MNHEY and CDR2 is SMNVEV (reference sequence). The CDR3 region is CASSSTPRTDTQYF. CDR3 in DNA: TGTGCCAGCAGTTCTACGCCCCGCACAGATACGCAGTATTTT.

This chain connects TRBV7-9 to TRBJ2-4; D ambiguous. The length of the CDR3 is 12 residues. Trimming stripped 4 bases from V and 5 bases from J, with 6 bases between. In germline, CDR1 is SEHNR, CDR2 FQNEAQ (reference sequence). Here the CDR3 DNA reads TGTGCCAGCAGCTGGCGTCAAAACATTCAGTACTTC. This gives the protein CASSWRQNIQYF.

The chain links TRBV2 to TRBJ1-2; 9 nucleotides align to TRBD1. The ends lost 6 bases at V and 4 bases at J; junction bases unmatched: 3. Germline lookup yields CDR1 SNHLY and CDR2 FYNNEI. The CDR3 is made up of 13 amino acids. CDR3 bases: TGTGCCAGCAGCGGGGGACAGGGCTATGGCTACACCTTC. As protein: CASSGGQGYGYTF. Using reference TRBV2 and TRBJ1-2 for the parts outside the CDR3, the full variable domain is EPEVTQTPSHQVTQMGQEVILRCVPISNHLYFYWYRQILGQKVEFLVSFYNNEISEKSEIFDDQFSVERPDGSNFTLKIRSTKLEDSAMYFCASSGGQGYGYTFGSGTRLTVV.

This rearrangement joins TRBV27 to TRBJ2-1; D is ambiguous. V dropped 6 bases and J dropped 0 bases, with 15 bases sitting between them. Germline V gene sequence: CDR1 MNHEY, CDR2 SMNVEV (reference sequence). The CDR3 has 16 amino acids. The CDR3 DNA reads TGTGCCAGCAGCTTGCGTTCGGCGAGCTCCTACAATGAGCAGTTCTTC. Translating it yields CASSLRSASSYNEQFF.

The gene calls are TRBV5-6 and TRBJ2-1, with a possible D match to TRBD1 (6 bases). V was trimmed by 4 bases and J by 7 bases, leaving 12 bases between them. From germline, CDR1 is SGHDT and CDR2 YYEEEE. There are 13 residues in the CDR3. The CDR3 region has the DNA TGTGCCAGCAGCGGGGCACAGGGAAATGAGCAGTTCTTC. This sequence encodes CASSGAQGNEQFF.